Below, one TCR beta chain is given with its context. Profiled with immunoSEQ multiplex PCR; TCRdb holds only in-frame clones, not every one. There are about 68,000 clones in the sample; just under 95% occur only once, and around 3% lies in the top ten. The data belong to a study of T cells after somatic rescue of genetic block. The CDR3 covers 16 residues. Germline V CDR1 and CDR2: SGHRS, YFSETQ. Trimming cost V 0 bases and J 2 bases, with 12 bases left between them. This receptor was identified in a man aged 40-49 years. The sequenced material came from peripheral blood mononuclear cells (PBMCs). The V call is TRBV5-1, the J call TRBJ2-1; D gene unclear. The CDR3 DNA reads TGCGCCAGCAGCTTGGCCGAACGGGCGGCCTACAATGAGCAGTTCTTC. Translation gives CASSLAERAAYNEQFF.